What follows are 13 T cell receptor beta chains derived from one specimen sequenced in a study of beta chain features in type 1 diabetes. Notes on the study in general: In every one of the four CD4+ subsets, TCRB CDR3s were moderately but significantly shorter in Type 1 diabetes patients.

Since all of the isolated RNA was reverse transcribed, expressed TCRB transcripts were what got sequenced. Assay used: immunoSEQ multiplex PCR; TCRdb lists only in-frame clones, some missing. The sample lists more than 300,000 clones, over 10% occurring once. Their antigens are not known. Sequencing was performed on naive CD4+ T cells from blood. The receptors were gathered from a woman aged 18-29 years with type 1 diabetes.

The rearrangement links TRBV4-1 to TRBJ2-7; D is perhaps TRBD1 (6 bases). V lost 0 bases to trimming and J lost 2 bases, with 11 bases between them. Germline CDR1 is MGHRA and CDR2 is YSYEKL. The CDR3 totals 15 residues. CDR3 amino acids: CASSQEGPGAYEQYF. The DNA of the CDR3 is TGCGCCAGCAGCCAAGAAGGGCCAGGGGCCTACGAGCAGTACTTC.

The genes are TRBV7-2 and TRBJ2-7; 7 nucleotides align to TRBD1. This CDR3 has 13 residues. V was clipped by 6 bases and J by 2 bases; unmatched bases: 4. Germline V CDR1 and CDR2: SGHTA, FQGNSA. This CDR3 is CASRWTGTYEQYF. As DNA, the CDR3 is TGTGCCAGCAGATGGACAGGAACCTACGAGCAGTACTTC.

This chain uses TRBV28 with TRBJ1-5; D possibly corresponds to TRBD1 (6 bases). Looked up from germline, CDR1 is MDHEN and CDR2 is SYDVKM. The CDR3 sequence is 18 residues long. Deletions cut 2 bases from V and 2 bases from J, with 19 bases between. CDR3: CASSLKSGRKGGNQPQHF. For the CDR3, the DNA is TGTGCCAGCAGTTTAAAGTCTGGCAGAAAGGGGGGCAATCAGCCCCAGCATTTT.

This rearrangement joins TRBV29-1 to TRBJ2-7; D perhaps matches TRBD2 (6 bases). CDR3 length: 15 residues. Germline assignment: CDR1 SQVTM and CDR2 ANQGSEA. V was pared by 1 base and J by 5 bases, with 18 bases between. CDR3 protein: CSVEGRGSLSHEQYF. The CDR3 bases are TGCAGCGTTGAAGGCCGGGGGTCTTTATCCCACGAGCAGTACTTC.

The DNA for the CDR3 is TGTGCCAGCAGCCAAGATTCGGGGAGGGATCAGCCCCAGCATTTT. Translation gives CASSQDSGRDQPQHF. The chain uses TRBV4-2 and TRBJ1-5; D not resolved. Germline V lookup: CDR1 LGHNA, CDR2 YNFKEQ. V was shortened by 0 bases and J by 5 bases, with 11 bases between the two germline ends. This CDR3 is 15 amino acids long.

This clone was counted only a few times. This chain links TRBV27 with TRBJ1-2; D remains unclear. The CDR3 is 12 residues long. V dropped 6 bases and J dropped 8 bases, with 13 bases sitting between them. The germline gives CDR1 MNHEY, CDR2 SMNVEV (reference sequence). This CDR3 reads CASRSRPGGYTF. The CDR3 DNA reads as TGTGCCAGCAGGAGCAGGCCGGGAGGCTACACCTTC.

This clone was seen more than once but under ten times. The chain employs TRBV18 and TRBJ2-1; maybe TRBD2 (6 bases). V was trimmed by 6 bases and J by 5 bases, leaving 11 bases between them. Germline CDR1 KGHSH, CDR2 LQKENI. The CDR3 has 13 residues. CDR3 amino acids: CASSAGRDNEQFF. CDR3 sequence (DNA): TGTGCCAGCTCTGCGGGGCGGGACAATGAGCAGTTCTTC. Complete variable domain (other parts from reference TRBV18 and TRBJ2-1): NAGVMQNPRHLVRRRGQEARLRCSPMKGHSHVYWYRQLPEEGLKFMVYLQKENIIDESGMPKERFSAEFPKEGPSILRIQQVVRGDSAAYFCASSAGRDNEQFFGPGTRLTVL.

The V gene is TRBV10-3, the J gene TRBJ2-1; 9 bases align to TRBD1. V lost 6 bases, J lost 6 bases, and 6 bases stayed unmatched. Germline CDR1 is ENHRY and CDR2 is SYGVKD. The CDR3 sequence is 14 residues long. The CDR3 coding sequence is TGTGCCATCAGGAAGGACAGGGGAGGCAATGAGCAGTTCTTC. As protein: CAIRKDRGGNEQFF.

CDR3 region: CAWSVTGTGSGANVLTF. The CDR3 coding sequence is TGTGCCTGGAGTGTAACAGGGACGGGCTCTGGGGCCAACGTCCTGACTTTC. The gene calls are TRBV30 and TRBJ2-6; D might be TRBD1 (6 bases). V was shortened by 0 bases and J by 0 bases, with 12 bases between the two germline ends. This CDR3 comprises 17 residues. Germline CDR1 and CDR2: GTSNPN and SVGIG (reference sequence).

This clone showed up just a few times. For the CDR3, the DNA is TGTGCCAGCAGTGGGCGGACAGGAATGCCCAAAAACATTCAGTACTTC. This sequence encodes CASSGRTGMPKNIQYF. The V and J genes are TRBV2 and TRBJ2-4, with 7 bases matching TRBD1. Unmatched junction bases numbered 8, after V lost 4 bases and J lost 2 bases. CDR1 and CDR2 (germline): SNHLY, FYNNEI. CDR3 size: 16 residues.

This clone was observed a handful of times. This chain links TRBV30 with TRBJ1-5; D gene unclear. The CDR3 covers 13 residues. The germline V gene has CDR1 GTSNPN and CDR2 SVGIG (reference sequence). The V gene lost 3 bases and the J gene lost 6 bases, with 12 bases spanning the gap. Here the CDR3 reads CAWSHGVGQPQHF. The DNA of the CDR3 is TGTGCCTGGAGCCACGGGGTAGGTCAGCCCCAGCATTTT.

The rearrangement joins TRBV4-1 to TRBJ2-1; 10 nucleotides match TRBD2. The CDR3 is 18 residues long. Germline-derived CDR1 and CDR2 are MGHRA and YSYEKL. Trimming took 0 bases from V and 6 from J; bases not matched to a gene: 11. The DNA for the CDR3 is TGCGCCAGCAGCCAAGAACAACCCGGACTAGCGGCCCTCAATGAGCAGTTCTTC. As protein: CASSQEQPGLAALNEQFF.

The CDR3 nucleotides read TGTGCCAGCAGTGACCTCGGACAGGGGTTCACTGAAGCTTTCTTT. The encoded protein is CASSDLGQGFTEAFF. The genes are TRBV2 and TRBJ1-1, with TRBD1 matching over 9 bases. V lost 3 bases and J lost 4; bases outside the gene matches: 6. The CDR3 extends over 15 amino acids. From germline, CDR1 is SNHLY and CDR2 FYNNEI. Based on the CDR3 plus reference TRBV2 and TRBJ1-1, the full variable domain is EPEVTQTPSHQVTQMGQEVILRCVPISNHLYFYWYRQILGQKVEFLVSFYNNEISEKSEIFDDQFSVERPDGSNFTLKIRSTKLEDSAMYFCASSDLGQGFTEAFFGQGTRLTVV.